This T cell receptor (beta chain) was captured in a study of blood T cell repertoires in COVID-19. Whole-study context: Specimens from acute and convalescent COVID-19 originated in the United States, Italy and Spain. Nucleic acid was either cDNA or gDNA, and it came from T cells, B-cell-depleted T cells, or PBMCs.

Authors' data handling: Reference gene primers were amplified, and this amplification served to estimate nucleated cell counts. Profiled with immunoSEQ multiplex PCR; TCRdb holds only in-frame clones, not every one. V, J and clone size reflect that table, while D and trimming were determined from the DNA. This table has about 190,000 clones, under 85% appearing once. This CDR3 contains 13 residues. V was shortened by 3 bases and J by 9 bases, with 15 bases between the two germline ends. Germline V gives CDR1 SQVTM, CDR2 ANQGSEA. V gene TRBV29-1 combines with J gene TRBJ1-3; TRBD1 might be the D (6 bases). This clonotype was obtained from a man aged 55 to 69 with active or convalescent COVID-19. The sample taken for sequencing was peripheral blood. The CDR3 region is CSVDSGDRTTIYF. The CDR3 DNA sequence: TGCAGCGTTGACTCAGGAGACAGGACCACCATATATTTT.